Presented here are 32 T cell receptor beta chains from one specimen sequenced in a study of tissue T cells after allogeneic stem cell transplantation. Time point indicated: mouse harvest day 14 after allogeneic transplant. Mouse grafts combined 10^7 T-cell-depleted bone marrow cells with 10^6 splenic CD5+ T cells. Data came from immunoSEQ multiplex PCR; TCRdb stores just in-frame clones and leaves some out. The sample has under 9,000 clones; 36% are singletons. Sequencing was done on a sample of skin. The receptors stem from a female BALB/c mouse given C57BL/6 T cells with graft-versus-host disease after an allogeneic hematopoietic cell transplant.

By proportion, this clone is medium-sized. The germline and genes are mouse ones. The read finishes 1 residue shy of the CDR3 end, and the germline J gene is used to complete it. The rearrangement uses TRBV26 and TRBJ2-2, with a weak D call TRBD1 (5 bases). With 5 bases removed from V and 0 bases from J, the gap between germline ends came to 10 bases. The CDR3 contains 15 residues. Germline CDR1 reads KGHPV; CDR2 reads FQNQEV (reference sequence). CDR3 DNA, as far as it was read: TGTGCCAGCAGTATCGGACACTCAAACACCGGGCAGCTCTAC. It codes for CASSIGHSNTGQLY. Given in full, the CDR3 is CASSIGHSNTGQLYF.

With regard to this clone: Genes and germline come from the mouse. The sequenced fragment ends 1 residue before the CDR3 boundary, so the rest is inferred from the germline J gene. V is TRBV13-3 and J is TRBJ1-2, with unresolved D. The CDR3 loop spans 13 amino acids. V lost 2 bases and J 0 bases, leaving 5 bases between the germline ends. The germline V gene has CDR1 NNHDY and CDR2 SYVADS. The sequenced part of the CDR3 DNA is TGTGCCAGCAGTGAAGGGACAAACTCCGACTACACC. Translating it yields CASSEGTNSDYT. The entire CDR3 is CASSEGTNSDYTF.

Note on this clone: The gene symbols are mouse symbols. The read ends 1 residue shy of where the CDR3 ends; the end is completed using the germline J gene. V gene TRBV26 combines with J gene TRBJ1-3, with D uncertain. Germline V lookup: CDR1 KGHPV, CDR2 FQNQEV (reference sequence). The CDR3 length is 15 residues. Trimming took 2 bases from V and 0 from J, leaving 8 bases between them. This chain's CDR3 is CASSLTQNSGNTLYF. CDR3 bases read: TGTGCCAGCAGTCTGACACAGAATTCTGGAAATACGCTCTAT.

This clone has just one count. The gene names here belong to mouse. Coverage ceases 1 residue before the CDR3 finishes, and the germline J gene fills in the end. The chain combines TRBV15 with TRBJ1-2; D might be TRBD1 (6 bases). Trimming took 5 bases from V and 1 from J, leaving 14 bases between them. The V gene's germline CDR1 is SGHND and CDR2 FRSKSL. The CDR3 has 15 residues. The CDR3 here is CASSAEGEGNSDYTF. Incomplete CDR3 DNA: TGTGCCAGCAGTGCCGAGGGGGAGGGAAACTCCGACTACACC.

About this clone: Gene names and germline refer to mouse. The observed sequence ends 1 residue before the CDR3 terminus, with the missing tail filled in from the germline J gene. The same CDR3 is also encoded by other DNA sequences in this sample. The V gene is TRBV26, the J gene TRBJ2-7, with TRBD2 identical over 11 bases. This CDR3 comprises 14 residues. The V and J ends lost 3 bases and 6 bases, in that order; junction bases with no gene match: 4. Per germline, CDR1 KGHPV and CDR2 FQNQEV (reference sequence). Incomplete CDR3 DNA: TGTGCCAGCAGTCTAACTGGGGGGGCGCTTGAACAGTAC. Translation gives CASSLTGGALEQY. The entire CDR3 reads CASSLTGGALEQYF.

This clone came up a few times. The listed genes are named as in mouse. The DNA ends 1 residue before the CDR3 does, and the rest of the CDR3 is filled in from the germline J gene. The rearrangement links TRBV3 to TRBJ1-1; perhaps TRBD1 as D (5 bases). Germline CDR1 and CDR2: SNHLY and FYNGKV (reference sequence). V lost 0 bases to trimming and J lost 9 bases, with 8 bases between them. The CDR3 contains 12 residues. The CDR3 DNA, read in part, is TGTGCCAGCAGCTTAGCGCCAGGGCAAGTCTTC. This translates into CASSLAPGQVF. The whole CDR3 sequence reads CASSLAPGQVFF.

A word on this clone: Gene names follow the mouse nomenclature. The sequence runs out 1 residue before the end of the CDR3; the remainder is reconstructed from the germline J gene. The gene calls are TRBV23 and TRBJ1-1; the DNA was not compared with TRBD1, the D call given in the table. The CDR3 has 12 amino acids. Germline loops: CDR1 KGHTA, CDR2 FQNQQP. The CDR3 loop is CSSGTANTEVFF. Partial CDR3 DNA: TGCTCCAGCGGGACAGCAAACACAGAAGTCTTC.

A few counts support this clone. These gene names are mouse names. The read falls 1 residue short of the CDR3 end, and the missing part is taken from the germline J gene. Other DNA sequences in this sample translate to the same CDR3. J is TRBJ1-4 and V is TRBV26, with 7 bases identical to TRBD1. Germline V gene lookup returns CDR1 KGHPV and CDR2 FQNQEV (reference sequence). The CDR3 has 14 residues. The ends lost 2 bases at V and 3 bases at J; junction bases unmatched: 0. The part of the CDR3 DNA that was read is TGTGCCAGCAGTCTGGGGACAGCCAACGAAAGATTATTT. This codes for CASSLGTANERLF. The whole CDR3 sequence is CASSLGTANERLFF.

Turning to this clone: Mouse germline and gene names are used. Sequencing ends 1 residue short of the CDR3 end; the germline J gene provides the rest. This chain links TRBV3 with TRBJ2-4, with D perhaps matching TRBD1 (5 bases). The CDR3 contains 12 residues. The germline gives CDR1 SNHLY, CDR2 FYNGKV (reference sequence). V was cut by 5 bases and J by 4 bases, with 7 bases left in between. The CDR3 loop reads CASSLRENTLYF. CDR3 bases read: TGTGCCAGCAGCCTCAGGGAAAACACCTTGTAC. The complete variable domain, with remaining parts taken from reference TRBV3 and TRBJ2-4, reads GPKVLQIPSHQIIDMGQMVTLNCDPVSNHLYFYWYKQILGQQMEFLVNFYNGKVMEKSKLFKDQFSVERPDGSYFTLKIQPTALEDSAVYFCASSLRENTLYFGAGTRLSVL.

As for this clone: All gene names here are mouse names. The missing CDR3 end, 1 residue past where the read stops, is filled in from the germline J gene. The chain uses TRBV13-2 and TRBJ1-3, with D tentatively TRBD1 (5 bases). Between the trimmed V and J ends, which lost 0 bases and 2 bases, there was a span of 6 bases. The germline gives CDR1 NNHNN, CDR2 SYGAGS (reference sequence). This CDR3 is built from 14 residues. Incomplete CDR3 DNA: TGTGCCAGCGGTGATGGGGGGGCTGGAAATACGCTCTAT. Its protein is CASGDGGAGNTLY. Given in full, the CDR3 is CASGDGGAGNTLYF.

As regards this clone: Gene and germline names: mouse. The sequenced fragment ends 1 residue before the CDR3 boundary, so the rest is inferred from the germline J gene. V and J are TRBV29 and TRBJ1-1, with 7 bases fitting TRBD1. Per germline, CDR1 MSHET and CDR2 SYDVDS. The CDR3 consists of 14 residues. V gave up 6 bases and J gave up 0 bases; unmatched junction bases: 4. The sequenced CDR3 bases are TGTGCTAGCAGCCCGGGGACAGCAAACACAGAAGTCTTC. It is translated as CASSPGTANTEVF. The whole CDR3 is CASSPGTANTEVFF.

This clone was observed a few times. Genes and germline come from the mouse. The CDR3 extends 1 residue past the end of the read, so its final part is completed from the germline J gene. The rearrangement uses TRBV15 and TRBJ1-4; no clear D. Germline V gene sequence: CDR1 SGHND, CDR2 FRSKSL. The CDR3 runs to 14 residues. The ends were cut back, 2 bases at V and 0 bases at J, with 4 bases in the middle. Here the CDR3 reads CASSLLLSNERLFF. The DNA read from the CDR3 is TGTGCCAGCAGTTTACTTCTTTCCAACGAAAGATTATTT.

This clone was seen only a few times. The gene symbols are mouse symbols. The CDR3 goes on 1 residue after the read ends, and that part is filled in from the germline J gene. V is TRBV13-1 and J is TRBJ2-7, with 9 bases identical to TRBD2. This CDR3 contains 14 residues. Trimming at V came to 0 bases and at J to 4 bases, leaving 2 bases not matched to a gene. Germline loops: CDR1 NSHNY, CDR2 SYGAGN. Partial CDR3 DNA: TGTGCCAGCAGTGATGGGACTGGGGAATATGAACAGTAC. Its protein product is CASSDGTGEYEQY. Given in full, the CDR3 is CASSDGTGEYEQYF.

Turning to this clone: Genes and germline are mouse. Read data end 1 residue before the CDR3 end; the end is taken from the germline J gene. The genes are TRBV26 and TRBJ2-5, with D possibly called TRBD1 or TRBD2 (6 bases each). The CDR3 runs 14 residues. The V end was cut by 1 base, the J end by 5 bases, with 10 bases between. Germline V gives CDR1 KGHPV, CDR2 FQNQEV (reference sequence). Incomplete CDR3 DNA: TGTGCCAGCAGTCTGTTGGGGGCGCGAGACACCCAGTAC. Translating it yields CASSLLGARDTQY. The full CDR3 is CASSLLGARDTQYF. Together with reference TRBV26 and TRBJ2-5, the CDR3 gives the full variable domain: NSKVIQTPRYLVKGQGQKAKMRCIPEKGHPVVFWYQQNKNNEFKFLINFQNQEVLQQIDMTEKRFSAECPSNSPCSLEIQSSEAGDSALYLCASSLLGARDTQYFGPGTRLLVL.

About this clone itself: Gene and germline names: mouse. Read data end 1 residue before the CDR3 end; the end is taken from the germline J gene. This chain links TRBV26 with TRBJ2-3; TRBD2 is a possible D gene (5 bases). The CDR3 extends over 14 amino acids. Germline CDR1 KGHPV, CDR2 FQNQEV (reference sequence). The V gene lost 4 bases and the J gene lost 2 bases, with 10 bases spanning the gap. The chain's CDR3 is CASSPLGIAETLYF. The sequenced part of the CDR3 DNA is TGTGCCAGCAGTCCTCTGGGAATTGCAGAAACGCTGTAT.

About this clone itself: The gene names here belong to mouse. The CDR3 end lies 1 residue beyond the end of the read and is filled in from the germline J gene. This chain links TRBV3 with TRBJ2-7, with D perhaps TRBD1 (5 bases). The CDR3 is made up of 13 amino acids. V was shortened by 2 bases and J by 0 bases, with 5 bases between the two germline ends. CDR1 SNHLY and CDR2 FYNGKV come from the germline V gene (reference sequence). Here the CDR3 reads CASSLRGSYEQYF. The CDR3 bases that were read are TGTGCCAGCAGCTTAAGGGGCTCCTATGAACAGTAC.

By share of the sample, this clone is medium-sized. Gene names are the mouse ones. The DNA ends 1 residue before the CDR3 does, and the rest of the CDR3 is filled in from the germline J gene. This chain joins TRBV23 and TRBJ1-4; TRBD1 is the table's D call and was not checked against the DNA. This CDR3 spans 15 amino acids. The germline CDR1 and CDR2 sequences are KGHTA and FQNQQP. The CDR3 bases that were read are TGCTCCAGCAGTCCTCGGACAGGTTCCAACGAAAGATTATTT. Protein product: CSSSPRTGSNERLF. The CDR3, in full, reads CSSSPRTGSNERLFF.

Turning to this clone: Genes and germline come from the mouse. The CDR3 end is not reached by the read, which stops 1 residue before it; the germline J gene fills it in. The chain is built from TRBV3 and TRBJ1-2; D might be TRBD1 (6 bases). This CDR3 has 13 amino acids. V lost 4 bases and J 1 base, leaving 7 bases between the germline ends. Germline lookup yields CDR1 SNHLY and CDR2 FYNGKV (reference sequence). CDR3 DNA, as far as it was read: TGTGCCAGCAGCTCACAGGGAAACTCCGACTACACC. This encodes CASSSQGNSDYT. The entire CDR3 is CASSSQGNSDYTF.

For this clone: One base separates it from a far larger clone, so it is likely a read error. Genes and germline come from the mouse. The DNA ends 1 residue before the CDR3 does, and the rest of the CDR3 is filled in from the germline J gene. This chain uses TRBV26 with TRBJ1-4; perhaps TRBD1 as D (6 bases). The CDR3 covers 15 residues. Germline V gene sequence: CDR1 KGHPV, CDR2 FQNQEV (reference sequence). CDR3 protein: CASSRGTISNDRLFF. CDR3 DNA (partial): TGTGCCAGCAGTCGCGGGACAATTTCCAACGACAGATTATTT.

This clone turned up a few times. Gene and germline names: mouse. From the germline J gene comes the end of the CDR3, since the read stops 1 residue before it. The chain recombines TRBV3 with TRBJ2-5, with a weak D call TRBD1 (5 bases). Germline V gene data show CDR1 as SNHLY and CDR2 as FYNGKV (reference sequence). V was cut by 5 bases and J by 1 base, with 10 bases left in between. The CDR3 loop spans 14 amino acids. CDR3 loop: CASSPQGDQDTQYF. CDR3 DNA, as far as it was read: TGTGCCAGCAGCCCCCAAGGGGACCAAGACACCCAGTAC.

This clone was detected only a few times. Gene names and germline refer to mouse. The read ends 1 residue shy of where the CDR3 ends; the end is completed using the germline J gene. The V call is TRBV1, the J call TRBJ1-3; 7 nucleotides agree with TRBD1. This CDR3 contains 14 residues. V dropped 3 bases and J dropped 2; count of bases not matched to a gene: 1. Germline CDR1 and CDR2: NSQYPW and LRSPGD (reference sequence). The CDR3 protein is CTCSAQGAGNTLYF. Partial CDR3 DNA: TGCACCTGCAGTGCCCAGGGGGCTGGAAATACGCTCTAT.

A remark on this clone: Gene names refer to mouse genes. The CDR3 end falls 1 residue outside the read, so it is completed with the germline J gene. V gene TRBV20 combines with J gene TRBJ2-2, with D perhaps TRBD1 (5 bases). The V gene lost 2 bases and the J gene lost 0 bases, with 7 bases spanning the gap. The CDR3 covers 14 residues. Germline V gives CDR1 GFQATS, CDR2 STVNSAI. The part of the CDR3 DNA that was read is TGTGGTGCTAGGCAGGGCTCAAACACCGGGCAGCTCTAC. This translates into CGARQGSNTGQLY. In full, the CDR3 reads CGARQGSNTGQLYF.

A note on this clone: Gene names denote mouse genes. The CDR3 goes on 1 residue after the read ends, and that part is filled in from the germline J gene. The chain links TRBV3 to TRBJ2-4, with 9 nucleotides matching TRBD2. The CDR3 contains 14 residues. In germline, CDR1 is SNHLY, CDR2 FYNGKV (reference sequence). V lost 8 bases, J lost 1 base, and 4 bases stayed unmatched. CDR3 protein: CASRRLGGQNTLYF. The sequenced part of the CDR3 DNA is TGTGCCAGCCGCAGACTGGGGGGTCAAAACACCTTGTAC.

This clone was recorded a few times. Germline and genes: mouse. The CDR3 end lies 1 residue beyond the end of the read and is filled in from the germline J gene. The genes are TRBV12-1 and TRBJ1-5; 10 nucleotides align to TRBD1. This CDR3 is built from 17 residues. CDR1 SGHSN and CDR2 HYEKVE come from the germline V gene. J lost 0 bases, V lost 4 bases, and 8 bases had no gene match. Incomplete CDR3 DNA: TGTGCCAGCTCCCGAGGACAGGGGGGGTATAACAACCAGGCTCCGCTT. Translating it yields CASSRGQGGYNNQAPL. The CDR3 in full is CASSRGQGGYNNQAPLF.

This clone was recorded a few times. Gene and germline names: mouse. The read falls 1 residue short of the CDR3 end, and the missing part is taken from the germline J gene. The V gene is TRBV26, the J gene TRBJ2-5, with 11 bases aligning to TRBD1. With 4 bases clipped from V and 6 bases from J, the junction kept 6 bases outside the gene matches. The germline V gene has CDR1 KGHPV and CDR2 FQNQEV (reference sequence). This CDR3 has 15 amino acids. The CDR3 spells CASSRPRDRGDTQYF. CDR3 DNA, as far as it was read: TGTGCCAGCAGTCGACCCCGGGACAGGGGGGACACCCAGTAC.

Regarding this clone: Gene labels here are mouse ones. The CDR3 is cut off 1 residue early in the read; its end comes from the germline J gene. The J gene is TRBJ2-1, the V gene TRBV26; 12 bases line up with TRBD2. V dropped 7 bases and J dropped 3; count of bases not matched to a gene: 7. The CDR3 covers 16 residues. Germline V gene sequence: CDR1 KGHPV, CDR2 FQNQEV (reference sequence). CDR3 amino acids: CASTRLGGRPYAEQFF. Incomplete CDR3 DNA: TGTGCCAGCACCCGACTGGGGGGGCGCCCCTATGCTGAGCAGTTC.

Remarks on this clone: The gene names given are mouse names. The DNA ends 1 residue before the CDR3 does, and the rest of the CDR3 is filled in from the germline J gene. The genes are TRBV31 and TRBJ2-7; 10 nucleotides line up with TRBD2. This CDR3 has 14 amino acids. The ends lost 1 base at V and 4 bases at J; junction bases unmatched: 4. Germline-derived CDR1 and CDR2 are GKSSPN and SITVG. The CDR3 DNA, read in part, is TGTGCCTGGAGTCACGGGACTGGGGCTTATGAACAGTAC. Protein sequence: CAWSHGTGAYEQY. In full, the CDR3 reads CAWSHGTGAYEQYF.

By share of the sample, this clone is medium-sized. Genes and germline come from the mouse. The missing CDR3 end, 1 residue past where the read stops, is filled in from the germline J gene. This chain uses TRBV26 with TRBJ2-2; 10 nucleotides align to TRBD2. The CDR3 is made up of 16 amino acids. V lost 4 bases and J lost 1; bases outside the gene matches: 3. CDR1 is KGHPV and CDR2 is FQNQEV in the germline V gene (reference sequence). The CDR3 spells CASSPDWGRNTGQLYF. CDR3 DNA, as far as it was read: TGTGCCAGCAGTCCGGACTGGGGGAGAAACACCGGGCAGCTCTAC.

Details on this clone: Genes and germline come from the mouse. The sequenced fragment ends 1 residue before the CDR3 boundary, so the rest is inferred from the germline J gene. V is TRBV5 and J is TRBJ2-5; 9 bases are shared with TRBD2. This CDR3 has 16 residues. Germline V gene sequence: CDR1 LGHNA, CDR2 YNLKQL (reference sequence). V gave up 0 bases and J gave up 2 bases; unmatched junction bases: 3. Incomplete CDR3 DNA: TGTGCCAGCAGCCAAGACACTGGGGGGTTCCAAGACACCCAGTAC. It specifies CASSQDTGGFQDTQY. The complete CDR3 reads CASSQDTGGFQDTQYF.

A remark on this clone: Genes and germline are mouse. The read stops 1 residue short of the end of the CDR3; the missing end is completed from the germline J gene. This chain joins TRBV23 and TRBJ1-5; the table calls TRBD1, which could not be checked here. In germline, CDR1 is KGHTA, CDR2 FQNQQP. This CDR3 spans 14 amino acids. Incomplete CDR3 DNA: TGCTCCAGCAGGCGACAGTATAACAACCAGGCTCCGCTT. It is translated as CSSRRQYNNQAPL. The whole CDR3 is CSSRRQYNNQAPLF. The whole variable domain, remainder taken from reference TRBV23 and TRBJ1-5, is DAAVTQKPRYLIKMKGQEAEMKCIPEKGHTAVFWYQQKQSKELKFLIYFQNQQPLDQIDMVKERFSAVCPSSSLCSLGIRTCEAEDSALYLCSSRRQYNNQAPLFGEGTRLSVL.

By proportion, this clone is medium-sized. The genes and germline here are from mouse. From the germline J gene comes the end of the CDR3, since the read stops 1 residue before it. The chain uses TRBV26 and TRBJ1-2; no reliable D call. Trimming pared 4 bases from V and 1 base from J, leaving 7 bases between. This CDR3 comprises 13 residues. The germline gives CDR1 KGHPV, CDR2 FQNQEV (reference sequence). The CDR3 spells CASSPLLNSDYTF. The covered CDR3 bases are TGTGCCAGCAGTCCACTTCTAAACTCCGACTACACC.

This clone was recorded a few times. Germline and genes: mouse. The CDR3 DNA, read in part, is TGTGCCAGCAGTCTAGGGATCTATAATTCGCCCCTCTAC. Amino acid sequence: CASSLGIYNSPLY. The complete CDR3 sequence is CASSLGIYNSPLYF. The chain joins TRBV26 to TRBJ1-6; no firm D call. The read terminates 1 residue before the CDR3 end, so the remaining end is supplied by the germline J gene. TRBJ1-6 is assigned to the ORF class and has an uncertain function. Germline V CDR1 and CDR2: KGHPV, FQNQEV (reference sequence). Trimming shortened V by 3 bases and J by 3 bases, and 6 bases separated the two germline ends. The CDR3 consists of 14 residues.